This paragraph covers one T cell receptor beta chain sequence. Its antigen is not identified. The data were taken from a study of Ad26.COV2.S vaccination and SARS-CoV-2 variants. V dropped 0 bases and J dropped 4; count of bases not matched to a gene: 7. CDR3 length: 15 residues. Looked up from germline, CDR1 is SGDLS and CDR2 is YYNGEE. Study results and limitations: Individuals receiving vaccine had higher spike-specific TCR breadth than placebo recipients did.

As for treatment: some 19 received Ad26.COV2.S at low or high dose, single or two shots; roughly 5 received placebo; per-sample allocation not given. Sampling happened 63 days after the first vaccine or placebo injection. Sequencing used immunoSEQ multiplex PCR; TCRdb keeps in-frame clones, though not all of them. The data show about 680,000 clones, roughly nine tenths seen once. This sample comprised peripheral blood, obtained in a trial of Ad26.COV2.S vaccine versus placebo. This receptor was identified in a person aged 18-60 years who received the Ad26.COV2.S COVID-19 vaccine or a placebo. The rearrangement uses TRBV9 and TRBJ2-7; 7 positions agree with TRBD1. The CDR3 DNA is TGTGCCAGCAGCGTAGAAGGGACAGACTTTTACGAGCAGTACTTC. Translated: CASSVEGTDFYEQYF.